This TCR beta chain appears in the sequencing data of a study of blood T cell repertoires in COVID-19. Sequencing was performed with immunoSEQ multiplex PCR; in TCRdb, only in-frame clones are kept and a portion is missing. This repertoire shows 80,000 to 100,000 clones, about 77% found once; its top ten account for roughly 15%. The specimen sequenced was peripheral blood. The clonotype comes from a human donor in a cohort sampled during active COVID-19.

CDR3 sequence reads: CASAGGHQETQYF. For the CDR3, the DNA is TGTGCCAGTGCCGGGGGACACCAAGAGACCCAGTACTTC. This sequence joins TRBV28 and TRBJ2-5; perhaps TRBD2 as D (6 bases). Germline V lookup: CDR1 MDHEN, CDR2 SYDVKM. The CDR3 extends over 13 amino acids. Deletions cut 9 bases from V and 0 bases from J, with 11 bases between.